This TCR beta chain was profiled in a study of cytomegalovirus exposure and HLA in healthy donors. General study results and limits: A later analysis found first-cohort TCR clusters tended to co-occur in the 120 validation repertoires.

Produced via immunoSEQ multiplex PCR; TCRdb's table is partial and in-frame only. The table shows 300,000 to 350,000 clones, with approximately 91% occurring only once. Worth noting for this clone: What it binds is not known.

Specimen: PBMCs. The source is a man aged 30-40 years in good health and CMV-seronegative.

The CDR3 sequence: CASSYSEGGGYEQYF. Written as DNA, the CDR3 is TGTGCCAGCAGTTACTCGGAGGGAGGGGGCTACGAGCAGTACTTC. The chain employs TRBV6-5 and TRBJ2-7; D is perhaps TRBD2 (7 bases). Looked up from germline, CDR1 is MNHEY and CDR2 is SVGAGI. This CDR3 is 15 amino acids long. V was shortened by 0 bases and J by 3 bases, with 12 bases between the two germline ends.